This entry lists 10 T cell receptor beta chains sequenced from one sample in a study of T cell responses to AZD1222 COVID-19 vaccine. Assay: immunoSEQ multiplex PCR; the TCRdb copy retains only in-frame clones and omits some. The sample lists some 180,000 clones; 91% were seen once. The source was peripheral blood, collected 28 days after the second AZD1222 dose. The receptors come from an adult who received the AZD1222 COVID-19 vaccine.

The CDR3 reads CASSLVLTDEQFF. The CDR3 region has the DNA TGTGCCAGCAGCTTAGTCCTAACGGATGAGCAGTTCTTC. The chain carries TRBV11-3 and TRBJ2-1, with D unclear. The CDR3 is made up of 13 amino acids. Germline assignment: CDR1 SGHNT and CDR2 YENEEA. With 1 base removed from V and 8 bases from J, the gap between germline ends came to 9 bases.

The chain uses TRBV7-3 and TRBJ2-1; 9 bases line up with TRBD1. The V gene end was trimmed by 1 base and the J gene end by 3 bases; junction bases not matched to a gene: 1. The CDR3 covers 15 residues. The germline gives CDR1 SGHTA, CDR2 FQGTGA. CDR3 sequence (DNA): TGTGCCAGCAGCTTAAGGGACAGGGACTACAATGAGCAGTTCTTC. This codes for CASSLRDRDYNEQFF.

The gene calls are TRBV13 and TRBJ2-1, with 13 bases lining up with TRBD2. CDR1 and CDR2 from the germline V gene are PRHDT and FYEKMQ (reference sequence). Trimming removed 5 bases from V and 2 bases from J; junction bases left unmatched: 9. The CDR3 contains 18 residues. CDR3 sequence: CASSPWTSGRTAYNEQFF. For the CDR3, the DNA is TGTGCCAGCAGCCCCTGGACTAGCGGGAGAACGGCCTACAATGAGCAGTTCTTC.

This clone appeared once. The chain is built from TRBV5-4 and TRBJ1-1; tentative D call: TRBD1 (6 bases). The germline gives CDR1 SGHNT, CDR2 YYREEE (reference sequence). The ends were cut back, 1 base at V and 5 bases at J, with 9 bases in the middle. CDR3 length: 13 residues. The CDR3 spells CASSLTRGTEAFF. CDR3 nucleotides: TGTGCCAGCAGCTTGACCAGGGGAACTGAAGCTTTCTTT.

The genes are TRBV5-1 and TRBJ1-5; D gene ambiguous. The CDR3 totals 15 residues. Trimming took 0 bases from V and 0 from J, leaving 7 bases between them. CDR1 and CDR2 (germline): SGHRS, YFSETQ. CDR3 residues: CASSLGPYSNQPQHF. CDR3 in DNA: TGCGCCAGCAGCTTGGGACCGTATAGCAATCAGCCCCAGCATTTT.

The chain recombines TRBV19 with TRBJ1-5, with TRBD1 matching over 7 bases. The CDR3 has 15 residues. The trim removed 4 bases at V and 0 bases at J, leaving 3 bases unmatched. Germline CDR1 is LNHDA and CDR2 is SQIVND (reference sequence). The CDR3 bases are TGTGCCAGTAGTACCGGGACAGATAGCAATCAGCCCCAGCATTTT. This encodes CASSTGTDSNQPQHF.

Only one count was recorded for this clone. The rearrangement links TRBV6-1 to TRBJ1-2; 7 bases map to TRBD1. The CDR3 spans 16 residues. The trim removed 4 bases at V and 2 bases at J, leaving 10 bases unmatched. CDR1 MNHNS and CDR2 SASEGT come from the germline V gene. In DNA form, the CDR3 reads TGTGCCAGCAGTGCCGTCTCTAACAGGGGAAACTATGGCTACACCTTC. It translates to CASSAVSNRGNYGYTF.

The chain couples TRBV5-1 to TRBJ1-3; TRBD1 matches at 11 bases. The CDR3 extends over 15 amino acids. With V trimmed by 4 bases and J by 3 bases, 3 bases remained unmatched. Germline-derived CDR1 and CDR2 are SGHRS and YFSETQ. The CDR3 sequence is CASSPGQGVGNTIYF. The CDR3 DNA reads as TGCGCCAGCAGCCCGGGACAGGGGGTTGGAAACACCATATATTTT.

The genes are TRBV3-1 (or the pseudogene TRBV3-2) and TRBJ1-3; D is uncertain. Germline loops: CDR1 LGHDT, CDR2 YNNKEL (reference sequence). The CDR3 is 13 amino acids. The V and J ends lost 6 bases and 0 bases respectively, with 6 bases between them. CDR3 region: CASSAGSGNTIYF. CDR3 DNA: TGTGCCAGCAGTGCCGGCTCTGGAAACACCATATATTTT.

V gene TRBV25-1 combines with J gene TRBJ1-5; TRBD1 might be the D (6 bases). Per the germline V gene, CDR1 is MGHDK and CDR2 is SYGVNS. The germline V and J ends were trimmed by 6 bases and 1 base, with 13 bases remaining between them. The CDR3 contains 15 residues. The CDR3 bases are TGTGCCAGCAGCTCCAAGGGGGAGAGCAATCAGCCCCAGCATTTT. It specifies CASSSKGESNQPQHF.